This T cell receptor beta chain was sequenced in a study of shared clonotypes between healthy human individuals (dated by TCRdb to the early 2020s). As for the study more broadly: A few men and two women, aged 18 to 49 years, made up the cohort. For each donor, CD4 naive and CD4 memory were each run on three plates, CD8 naive on two plates, and CD8 memory on one plate. To estimate repertoire size and how much clonotype sharing occurs between individuals, the study deeply sequenced the blood TCR repertoires of 4 to 6 healthy adults. Different laboratories and diverse techniques were used to prepare libraries and sequence TCR repertoires, to increase sequencing depth and limit assay-specific biases. Each donor's leukapheresis produced roughly between roughly 0.85 and 10 billion PBMCs. Summary of the overall study and its limitations: When several donors were compared, the shared fraction of clonotypes was approximately 5% for naive CD4, roughly 3.4% for naive CD8, 2.3% for memory CD4, and 0.4% for memory CD8. Rarefaction of sorted-subset datasets indicated incomplete sequencing despite the large sequencing depth. Sampling was restricted to blood, and TCR repertoires in tissue are likely to differ from TCR repertoires in blood. Because the study included only a small number of donors, the genetic and exposure-history diversity represented was limited. Based on pairwise subsampling, the degree of clonotype sharing among donors was expected to be affected by sequencing depth. Naive subsets generally had larger estimated clonotype richness than memory subsets did. Compared with non-shared clonotypes, clonotypes shared by all four sorted-subset donors had higher generation probabilities.

Note on this clone: It lacks a known antigen. No base quality values were provided; no much bigger clone lies one nucleotide off.

Donors were healthy HIV-negative adults with no recently reported acute infections or vaccinations. Only Caucasian adults living in Nashville, Tennessee, USA were represented among the donors. CD4+ T cells were enriched through magnetic negative selection, after which naive cells were positively selected on CD45RA and the remaining negative fraction served as the memory subset. Blood was obtained by leukapheresis, after which PBMCs were separated by Ficoll-Histopaque density gradient centrifugation and cryopreserved in liquid nitrogen vapor phase. Analytical flow cytometry was used to check the purity and quantity of each magnetically sorted T cell population. Genomic DNA was isolated from each sorted fraction and quantified by UV absorbance on a Nanodrop 2000c. V and J lose 2 bases and 8 bases, and a span of 22 bases separates them. Taken from the germline V gene, the CDR1 and CDR2 loops are SGHAT and FQNNGV. The CDR3 sequence holds 17 residues, the cysteine and phenylalanine included. The read is trimmed to its CDR3 DNA, 51 bases read in frame from base 1.

Using the deep immunoSEQ assay, TCR CDR3 regions were amplified from genomic DNA by multiplex PCR. Extracted genomic DNA from each cell subset was distributed evenly across all wells of several immunoSEQ 96-well plates, and each plate was treated as a replicate. For sorted subsets, around 200 ng genomic DNA, equal to 25,000 to 35,000 T cell genomes, was loaded into each replicate PCR. Purified libraries were quantified with a Qubit 3.0 fluorometer, sized on a Bioanalyzer 2100, and re-quantified with the KAPA Library Quantification kit. Every immunoSEQ 96-well plate was sequenced on a separate single-read 150-cycle Illumina NextSeq 550 flow cell. Regarding the original processing steps: Because the immunoSEQ output held only junctional sequences and lacked quality scores, the filtering could not match the filtering applied to full-length reads. To assign V/J genes and CDR3, sequences were annotated against IMGT germline references using PyIR, a Python wrapper for IgBLAST v1.9. Reads were filtered out if the reads had weak V/J assignments (E-value above 1e-6), no CDR3, stop codons, out-of-frame junctions, or ambiguous translated residues. V3J clonotypes were defined as sequences sharing the same inferred V gene, J gene, and CDR3 amino acid sequence. The percentage overlap between two repertoires was calculated by dividing the number of shared unique clonotypes by the size of the smaller repertoire. Repertoire richness was assessed with RTK rarefaction, the Chao1 estimator, and Recon v2.1 estimates of unobserved clonotypes. For all TCRbeta clonotypes obtained by the gDNA method from four donors, generation probabilities were computed with OLGA. TCRdb mirrors the immuneACCESS table, restricted to in-frame sequences. Some clones are absent from its copies; in checked studies, under half trace to an unresolved V gene, and the reason for the others is unknown. That table gives V, J and clone size, and the DNA gave D and trimming. Recorded for this sample are roughly 2.2 million clones; over 85% of them occurred a single time. Roughly 0.36% of the sample is held by the ten biggest clonotypes.

In this chain, TRBV11-2 is recombined with TRBJ2-1; TRBD2 is a weak D gene call, 7 bases matching. The specimen sequenced was naive CD4+ T cells from PBMCs. According to the study, the label for this sample's cell subset or site signals: CD45RA+ positively selected. The clonotype comes from a man aged 18 to 35 in good health. Some clones in this sample may be carry-over from other donors' samples. The sequence in DNA is TGTGCCAGCAGCTTAATAGGGGGGGGCGCTGGTAGCGATGAGCAGTTCTTC. Its protein product is CASSLIGGGAGSDEQFF.